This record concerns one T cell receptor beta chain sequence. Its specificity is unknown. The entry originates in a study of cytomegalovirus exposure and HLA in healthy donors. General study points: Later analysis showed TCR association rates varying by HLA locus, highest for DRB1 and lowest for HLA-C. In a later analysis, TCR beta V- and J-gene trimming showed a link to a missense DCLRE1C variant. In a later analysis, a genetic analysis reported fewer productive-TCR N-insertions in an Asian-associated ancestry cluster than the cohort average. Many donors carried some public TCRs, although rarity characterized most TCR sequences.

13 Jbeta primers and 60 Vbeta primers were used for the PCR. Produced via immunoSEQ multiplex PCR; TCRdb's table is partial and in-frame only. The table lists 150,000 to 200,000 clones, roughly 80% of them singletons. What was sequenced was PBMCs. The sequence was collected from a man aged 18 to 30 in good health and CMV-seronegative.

In DNA form, the CDR3 reads TGTGCCAGCAGCTTGGGCGGGCCCTCCTACGAGCAGTACTTC. Amino acids: CASSLGGPSYEQYF. The rearrangement joins TRBV5-6 to TRBJ2-7; TRBD2 might be the D (5 bases). The V and J ends lost 0 bases and 0 bases respectively, with 7 bases between them. CDR1 and CDR2 from the germline V gene are SGHDT and YYEEEE. The length of the CDR3 is 14 residues.